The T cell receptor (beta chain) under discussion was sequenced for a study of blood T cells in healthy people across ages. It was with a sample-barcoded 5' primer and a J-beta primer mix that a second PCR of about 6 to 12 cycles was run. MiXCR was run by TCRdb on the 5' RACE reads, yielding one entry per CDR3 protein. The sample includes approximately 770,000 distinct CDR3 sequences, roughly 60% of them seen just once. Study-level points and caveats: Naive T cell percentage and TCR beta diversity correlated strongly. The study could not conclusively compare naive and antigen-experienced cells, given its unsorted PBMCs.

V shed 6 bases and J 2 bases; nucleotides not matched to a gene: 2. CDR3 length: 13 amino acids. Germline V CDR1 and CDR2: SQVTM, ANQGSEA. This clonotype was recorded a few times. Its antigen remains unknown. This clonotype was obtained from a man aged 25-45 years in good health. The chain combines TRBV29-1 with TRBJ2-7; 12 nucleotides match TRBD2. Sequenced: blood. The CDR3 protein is CSVWTSGTYEQYF. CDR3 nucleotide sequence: TGCAGCGTGTGGACTAGCGGGACCTACGAGCAGTACTTC.